The 2 T cell receptor beta chains presented below share a single source sample, sequenced in a study of metastatic and nonmetastatic thyroid tumors. The entire patient cohort was treatment-naive prior to thyroid surgery. TCRdb re-processed the PCR reads through MiXCR. Of 35,000 to 50,000 clones listed, 25% to 30% were seen once; the top ten hold approximately 9.6%. The sequencing sample was made of blood. The receptors here all came from a male donor with papillary thyroid cancer or a benign thyroid nodule (not recorded which). Some clones in this sample may be carry-over from other donors' samples.

This chain joins TRBV28 and TRBJ2-5, with TRBD2 matching over 8 bases. V was clipped by 6 bases and J by 3 bases; unmatched bases: 6. Looked up from germline, CDR1 is MDHEN and CDR2 is SYDVKM. The CDR3 spans 14 residues. The CDR3 DNA follows: TGTGCCAGCAGCCGGGGGGGCAGGGAAGAGACCCAGTACTTC. Protein sequence: CASSRGGREETQYF.

This clone has more than one count but fewer than ten. This chain joins TRBV20-1 and TRBJ2-1; weak D call: TRBD2 (5 bases). Trimming shortened V by 5 bases and J by 7 bases, and 18 bases separated the two germline ends. The CDR3 totals 14 residues. The germline gives CDR1 DFQATT, CDR2 SNEGSKA (reference sequence). CDR3 protein: CSAPRGRVRNEQFF. The CDR3, as DNA: TGCAGTGCTCCACGGGGTCGTGTTAGGAATGAGCAGTTCTTC.